Listed below are T cell receptor beta chains from one sample, sequenced in a study of blood T cell repertoires in COVID-19. Clones were sequenced by immunoSEQ multiplex PCR, and TCRdb holds only the in-frame ones, with some missing. The sample consists of 250,000 to 300,000 clones, 84% of them appearing once. Material for sequencing was peripheral blood. These receptors all come from a man between 60 and 75 years old with acute or convalescent COVID-19. Each CDR3 is given with its conserved first and last residue. The D gene is left open where the match is weak. Only some rows state a clone size, as once, few, many or a class for expanded clones.

cdr3_nt: TGTGCCAGCAGCTTGGCCTCCTATGGCTACACCTTC
cdr3_aa: CASSLASYGYTF
clone_size: -
j_call: TRBJ1-2
v_call: TRBV7-2
d_call: -

cdr3_nt: TGTGCCAGTAGTGAGGACAGGGCCCTCCCCCAGCATTTT
cdr3_aa: CASSEDRALPQHF
clone_size: -
j_call: TRBJ1-5
v_call: TRBV19
d_call: TRBD1

cdr3_nt: TGTGCCAGCAGCTTAAGGGGACTAGCGTACCTCACAGATACGCAGTATTTT
cdr3_aa: CASSLRGLAYLTDTQYF
clone_size: few
j_call: TRBJ2-3
v_call: TRBV7-9
d_call: TRBD2

cdr3_nt: TGTGCCAGCTCACCTCTCGGGAGAGAGACCCAGTACTTC
cdr3_aa: CASSPLGRETQYF
clone_size: once
j_call: TRBJ2-5
v_call: TRBV18
d_call: -

cdr3_nt: TGTGCCTGGAGTCCCGGGACAGGGGCTAACTATGGCTACACCTTC
cdr3_aa: CAWSPGTGANYGYTF
clone_size: -
j_call: TRBJ1-2
v_call: TRBV30
d_call: TRBD1

cdr3_nt: TGTGCCAGCAGCCCAAGAGATCCATACCTAGCGGGACCCTACAATGAGCAGTTCTTC
cdr3_aa: CASSPRDPYLAGPYNEQFF
clone_size: -
j_call: TRBJ2-1
v_call: TRBV3-1/TRBV3-2
d_call: TRBD2

cdr3_nt: TGTGCCAGTTCTCCCCAGGGCGGGGAGCTGTTTTTT
cdr3_aa: CASSPQGGELFF
clone_size: -
j_call: TRBJ2-2
v_call: TRBV19
d_call: -

cdr3_nt: TGTGCCAGCAGCTTAGTGGGCGGGACCTATGGCTACACCTTC
cdr3_aa: CASSLVGGTYGYTF
clone_size: -
j_call: TRBJ1-2
v_call: TRBV7-9
d_call: -

cdr3_nt: TGTGCCAGCAGCTTAAGAGTCAATAATGAAAAACTGTTTTTT
cdr3_aa: CASSLRVNNEKLFF
clone_size: -
j_call: TRBJ1-4
v_call: TRBV11-2
d_call: -

cdr3_nt: TGTGCCAGCAGCCCCCGCGGACTAGCGGGAGTCAACGAGCAGTACTTC
cdr3_aa: CASSPRGLAGVNEQYF
clone_size: -
j_call: TRBJ2-7
v_call: TRBV7-9
d_call: TRBD2

cdr3_nt: TGTGCCAGTAGTATTCCAGGGGGTGGAAACATTCAGTACTTC
cdr3_aa: CASSIPGGGNIQYF
clone_size: -
j_call: TRBJ2-4
v_call: TRBV19
d_call: TRBD1

cdr3_nt: TGCGCCAGCAGCTCCGTTTCGAGCCAAGAGACCCAGTACTTC
cdr3_aa: CASSSVSSQETQYF
clone_size: -
j_call: TRBJ2-5
v_call: TRBV5-1
d_call: -

cdr3_nt: TGTGCCAGCAGCCAGGGGACAGGGGGCAACAATCAGCCCCAGCATTTT
cdr3_aa: CASSQGTGGNNQPQHF
clone_size: -
j_call: TRBJ1-5
v_call: TRBV3-1/TRBV3-2
d_call: TRBD1

cdr3_nt: TGTGCCAGCAGCCGAGGGACAGGCCCAGGTCAGCCCCAGCATTTT
cdr3_aa: CASSRGTGPGQPQHF
clone_size: -
j_call: TRBJ1-5
v_call: TRBV21-1
d_call: -

cdr3_nt: TGTGCCACCCACCTGGGACAGGTTAATTCACCCCTCCACTTT
cdr3_aa: CATHLGQVNSPLHF
clone_size: -
j_call: TRBJ1-6
v_call: TRBV6-5
d_call: TRBD1

cdr3_nt: TGTGCCAGCAGTTACTCGGACAGGGCAGGCGGCATTCAGTACTTC
cdr3_aa: CASSYSDRAGGIQYF
clone_size: -
j_call: TRBJ2-4
v_call: TRBV6-5
d_call: TRBD1

cdr3_nt: TGTGCCAGCAGCCTCAGGACAACTCCCGTGTATTTT
cdr3_aa: CASSLRTTPVYF
clone_size: once
j_call: TRBJ2-3
v_call: TRBV2
d_call: -

cdr3_nt: TGTGCCAGCAGCCAAGGGACACCTATGGGAGCTTTCTTT
cdr3_aa: CASSQGTPMGAFF
clone_size: few
j_call: TRBJ1-1
v_call: TRBV11-2
d_call: -

cdr3_nt: TGCGCCAGCCGAAGGATTGGGGCGACTAATGAAAAACTGTTTTTT
cdr3_aa: CASRRIGATNEKLFF
clone_size: -
j_call: TRBJ1-4
v_call: TRBV4-1
d_call: -

cdr3_nt: TGTGCCAGCAGCACCCAGGGGGCTGGCAATCAGCCCCAGCATTTT
cdr3_aa: CASSTQGAGNQPQHF
clone_size: -
j_call: TRBJ1-5
v_call: TRBV28
d_call: TRBD1

cdr3_nt: TGTGCCAGCAGCTCAGGACAGGGGGCTTTCGGCTACACCTTC
cdr3_aa: CASSSGQGAFGYTF
clone_size: -
j_call: TRBJ1-2
v_call: TRBV7-8
d_call: TRBD1

cdr3_nt: TGTGCCAGCAGCTTAGGACTAGCGGGAGGGAATGAGCAGTTCTTC
cdr3_aa: CASSLGLAGGNEQFF
clone_size: many
j_call: TRBJ2-1
v_call: TRBV7-2
d_call: TRBD2

cdr3_nt: TGTGCCAGCAGCGTAGCACAACCCGGGGAGCTGTTTTTT
cdr3_aa: CASSVAQPGELFF
clone_size: -
j_call: TRBJ2-2
v_call: TRBV9
d_call: -

cdr3_nt: TGTGCCAGAAGCTTGGGGATGCGGCAGCCCCAGCATTTT
cdr3_aa: CARSLGMRQPQHF
clone_size: once
j_call: TRBJ1-5
v_call: TRBV5-3
d_call: -

cdr3_nt: TGTGCCAGCAGCCCGACAGGGCGGAGTGAAGCTTTCTTT
cdr3_aa: CASSPTGRSEAFF
clone_size: -
j_call: TRBJ1-1
v_call: TRBV6-1
d_call: TRBD1

cdr3_nt: TGCAGTGCTAGTTGGAGGGCTAGCGGGAGGGTCAATGAGCAGTTCTTC
cdr3_aa: CSASWRASGRVNEQFF
clone_size: few
j_call: TRBJ2-1
v_call: TRBV20-1
d_call: TRBD2

cdr3_nt: TGTGCCAGCAGCGAGTACAGGGGGAAAAACATTCAGTACTTC
cdr3_aa: CASSEYRGKNIQYF
clone_size: once
j_call: TRBJ2-4
v_call: TRBV14
d_call: TRBD1

cdr3_nt: TGTGCCAGCAGCCCGGACAGCTATGGCTACACCTTC
cdr3_aa: CASSPDSYGYTF
clone_size: few
j_call: TRBJ1-2
v_call: TRBV5-6
d_call: -

cdr3_nt: TGTGCCAGCAGTTTATGGGGTGAGGATCAGCCCCAGCATTTT
cdr3_aa: CASSLWGEDQPQHF
clone_size: -
j_call: TRBJ1-5
v_call: TRBV28
d_call: -

cdr3_nt: TGTGCCAGCAGTGAAGAGCCCGGGTCTAACTATGGCTACACCTTC
cdr3_aa: CASSEEPGSNYGYTF
clone_size: -
j_call: TRBJ1-2
v_call: TRBV2
d_call: -

cdr3_nt: TGTGCCTGGAGTTTCGGCCAGGGGGTTAATTCACCCCTCCACTTT
cdr3_aa: CAWSFGQGVNSPLHF
clone_size: -
j_call: TRBJ1-6
v_call: TRBV30
d_call: TRBD1

cdr3_nt: TGTGCCAGCAGCGTAGGACTAGGGACAGATACGCAGTATTTT
cdr3_aa: CASSVGLGTDTQYF
clone_size: once
j_call: TRBJ2-3
v_call: TRBV9
d_call: -

cdr3_nt: TGTGCCAGCAGCGGGCACAGGGGTGGGTATGGCTACACCTTC
cdr3_aa: CASSGHRGGYGYTF
clone_size: -
j_call: TRBJ1-2
v_call: TRBV5-6
d_call: TRBD1

cdr3_nt: TGTGCCAGCAGCTCTACCTTTGGGCAGGGGGTTTACACCGGGGAGCTGTTTTTT
cdr3_aa: CASSSTFGQGVYTGELFF
clone_size: -
j_call: TRBJ2-2
v_call: TRBV7-6
d_call: TRBD1

cdr3_nt: TGTGCCAGCTCACGGAACCCCCGCGCTCGCCAGGGGGAAACTTTAACCGGGGAGCTGTTTTTT
cdr3_aa: CASSRNPRARQGETLTGELFF
clone_size: -
j_call: TRBJ2-2
v_call: TRBV18
d_call: TRBD1

cdr3_nt: TGTGCCAGCAGCTCACCGACAGGGCTTACTGAGCCGAACACCGGGGAGCTGTTTTTT
cdr3_aa: CASSSPTGLTEPNTGELFF
clone_size: few
j_call: TRBJ2-2
v_call: TRBV7-9
d_call: TRBD1

cdr3_nt: TGCGCCAGCAGCTTGGACGGGGTTGGCTATGGCTACACCTTC
cdr3_aa: CASSLDGVGYGYTF
clone_size: -
j_call: TRBJ1-2
v_call: TRBV5-1
d_call: -

cdr3_nt: TGTGCCAGCAGTGAAGACAGGGGGTCCAGCTCCTATAATTCACCCCTCCACTTT
cdr3_aa: CASSEDRGSSSYNSPLHF
clone_size: once
j_call: TRBJ1-6
v_call: TRBV6-1
d_call: TRBD1

cdr3_nt: TGTGCCTGGAGTTTAACAGGGGGCGACACAGATACGCAGTATTTT
cdr3_aa: CAWSLTGGDTDTQYF
clone_size: once
j_call: TRBJ2-3
v_call: TRBV30
d_call: TRBD1

cdr3_nt: TGCGCCAGCAGCCATCCGACAGGGACTAATGAAAAACTGTTTTTT
cdr3_aa: CASSHPTGTNEKLFF
clone_size: few
j_call: TRBJ1-4
v_call: TRBV4-3
d_call: TRBD1

cdr3_nt: TGTGCCAGCAGCTTTGCGGCAAGGGGCGGGAGAGGGTCCTACGAGCAGTACTTC
cdr3_aa: CASSFAARGGRGSYEQYF
clone_size: -
j_call: TRBJ2-7
v_call: TRBV12-1
d_call: -

cdr3_nt: TGTGCCAGCAGCCTCAGACAGGGAGTCTCTGGAAACACCATATATTTT
cdr3_aa: CASSLRQGVSGNTIYF
clone_size: few
j_call: TRBJ1-3
v_call: TRBV7-2
d_call: TRBD1

cdr3_nt: TGTGCCAGCCGGACAGGGTTTGGCTACACCTTC
cdr3_aa: CASRTGFGYTF
clone_size: few
j_call: TRBJ1-2
v_call: TRBV6-5
d_call: TRBD1

cdr3_nt: TGTGCCAGCAGTGACCTGGGACAGGGGGATGAAAAACTGTTTTTT
cdr3_aa: CASSDLGQGDEKLFF
clone_size: once
j_call: TRBJ1-4
v_call: TRBV25-1
d_call: TRBD1